This record looks at one TCR beta chain sequence and its context. Produced via immunoSEQ multiplex PCR; TCRdb's table is partial and in-frame only. The profile covers roughly 200,000 clones, with roughly 83% appearing a single time and around 5.4% taken by the ten largest. This sample was included in a study of blood T cell repertoires in COVID-19. Study details: Researchers got acute and convalescent COVID-19 samples from the United States, Italy and Spain. Nucleic acid was either cDNA or gDNA, and it came from T cells, B-cell-depleted T cells, or PBMCs.

This sequence originates from a woman between 40 and 55 years old with COVID-19, enrolled during active disease. The sample taken for sequencing was peripheral blood.

The CDR3 DNA follows: TGTGCCACCAGTGATTCGGGACTAGCACAAGATACGCAGTATTTT. It encodes CATSDSGLAQDTQYF. The chain couples TRBV24-1 to TRBJ2-3; 9 positions agree with TRBD2. V gave up 2 bases and J gave up 5 bases; unmatched junction bases: 4. The CDR3 sequence is 15 residues long. In germline, CDR1 is KGHDR, CDR2 SFDVKD.